This TCR beta chain appears in the sequencing data of a study of T-cell memory formation after mild COVID-19. TCRdb processed the 5' RACE reads anew with MiXCR; each CDR3 protein has one entry. The sample has 300,000 to 350,000 distinct CDR3 sequences; roughly an eighth are singletons. The material sequenced was PBMCs or a T cell subset sorted from them (not recorded which). This receptor was taken from a man between 18 and 35 years old who had mild COVID-19 (a few samples of this study predate the infection). Cell type and time point are not known.

CDR3 DNA: TGTGCCACCATGGACAGGGTTGGTAACGAGCAGTACTTC. Translation: CATMDRVGNEQYF. The gene calls are TRBV2 and TRBJ2-7, with TRBD1 matching over 8 bases. Germline V gene sequence: CDR1 SNHLY, CDR2 FYNNEI. The V and J ends lost 10 bases and 5 bases, in that order; junction bases with no gene match: 10. The CDR3 is 13 residues long. The full variable domain, rest sourced from reference TRBV2 and TRBJ2-7, is EPEVTQTPSHQVTQMGQEVILRCVPISNHLYFYWYRQILGQKVEFLVSFYNNEISEKSEIFDDQFSVERPDGSNFTLKIRSTKLEDSAMYFCATMDRVGNEQYFGPGTRLTVT.